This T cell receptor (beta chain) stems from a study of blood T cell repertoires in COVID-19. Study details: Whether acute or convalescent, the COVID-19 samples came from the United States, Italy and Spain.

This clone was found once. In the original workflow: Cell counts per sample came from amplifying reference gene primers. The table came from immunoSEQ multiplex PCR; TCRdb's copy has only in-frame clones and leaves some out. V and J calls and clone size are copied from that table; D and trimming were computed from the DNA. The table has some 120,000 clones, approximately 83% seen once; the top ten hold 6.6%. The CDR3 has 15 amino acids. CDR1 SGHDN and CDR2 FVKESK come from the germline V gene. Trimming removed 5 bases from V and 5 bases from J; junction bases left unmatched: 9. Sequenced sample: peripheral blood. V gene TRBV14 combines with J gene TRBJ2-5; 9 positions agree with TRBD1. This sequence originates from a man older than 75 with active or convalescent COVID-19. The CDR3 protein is CASSSLQGAGETQYF. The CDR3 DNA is TGTGCCAGCAGCTCACTACAGGGGGCCGGTGAGACCCAGTACTTC.